This T cell receptor beta chain was found in a study of T cells after yellow fever vaccination. V shed 6 bases, J shed 10 bases, and the junction held 12 bases outside the gene matches. The CDR3 runs 17 residues. The germline gives CDR1 SGHVS, CDR2 FQNEAQ. The study's findings and limits: Abundant contaminating clonotypes from the bulk population could appear in FACS-sorted repertoires. Post-booster repertoires contained most primary-vaccination clones again (about 95% CD4, approximately 86% CD8).

TCRdb called the 5' RACE reads again in MiXCR, with one record for every CDR3 protein. This table holds 300,000 to 350,000 distinct CDR3 sequences, roughly 10% found once. In its sample, this clonotype was seen a few times. Its antigen remains unknown. The clonotype was recovered from a man between 18 and 35 years old who received the YFV17D yellow fever vaccine. The genes are TRBV7-8 and TRBJ2-2; 15 nucleotides align to TRBD2. The sequencing here drew on CD4+ T cells sorted from PBMCs, taken 45 days after the yellow fever booster vaccination. Written as DNA, the CDR3 is TGTGCCAGCAGTCATACGAGGACTAGCGGGGGGGCCGAGGAGCTGTTTTTT. It codes for CASSHTRTSGGAEELFF.